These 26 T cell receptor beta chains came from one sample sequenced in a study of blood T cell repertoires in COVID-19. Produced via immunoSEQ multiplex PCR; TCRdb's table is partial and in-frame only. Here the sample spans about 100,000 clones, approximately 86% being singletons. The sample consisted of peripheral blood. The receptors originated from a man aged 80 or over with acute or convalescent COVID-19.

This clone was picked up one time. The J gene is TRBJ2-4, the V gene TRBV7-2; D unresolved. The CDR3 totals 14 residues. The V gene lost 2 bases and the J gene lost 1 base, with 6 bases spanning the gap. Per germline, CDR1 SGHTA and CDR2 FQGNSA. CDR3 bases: TGTGCCAGCAGCTTAACCAGGGCCAAAAACATTCAGTACTTC. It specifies CASSLTRAKNIQYF.

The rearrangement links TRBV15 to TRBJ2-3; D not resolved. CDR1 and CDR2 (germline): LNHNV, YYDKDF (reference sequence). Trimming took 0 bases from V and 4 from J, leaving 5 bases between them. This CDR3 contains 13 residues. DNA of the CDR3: TGTGCCACCAGCAGAGATGGCCCAGATACGCAGTATTTT. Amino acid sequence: CATSRDGPDTQYF. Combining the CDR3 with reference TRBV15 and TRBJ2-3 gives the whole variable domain DAMVIQNPRYQVTQFGKPVTLSCSQTLNHNVMYWYQQKSSQAPKLLFHYYDKDFNNEADTPDNFQSRRPNTSFCFLDIRSPGLGDTAMYLCATSRDGPDTQYFGPGTRLTVL.

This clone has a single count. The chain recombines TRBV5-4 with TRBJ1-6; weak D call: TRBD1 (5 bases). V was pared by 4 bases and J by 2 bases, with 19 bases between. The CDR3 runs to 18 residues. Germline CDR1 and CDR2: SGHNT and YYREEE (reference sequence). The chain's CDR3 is CASSLGLPGETYNSPLHF. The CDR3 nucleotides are TGTGCCAGCAGCCTGGGACTCCCGGGGGAGACCTATAATTCACCCCTCCACTTT.

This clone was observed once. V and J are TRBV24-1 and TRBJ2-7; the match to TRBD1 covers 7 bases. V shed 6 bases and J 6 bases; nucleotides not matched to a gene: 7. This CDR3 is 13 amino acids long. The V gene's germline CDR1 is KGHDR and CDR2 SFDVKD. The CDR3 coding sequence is TGTGCCACCAGTTCTGACAGGGCCGGCGAGCAGTACTTC. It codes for CATSSDRAGEQYF.

The CDR3 spells CASRAGAFFEQYF. The CDR3 DNA sequence: TGTGCCAGCCGGGCGGGAGCCTTTTTCGAGCAGTACTTC. J is TRBJ2-7 and V is TRBV28; TRBD2 matches at 7 bases. The CDR3 contains 13 residues. Losses at the gene ends were 8 bases for V and 6 bases for J; bases not matched to a gene: 10. The germline gives CDR1 MDHEN, CDR2 SYDVKM.

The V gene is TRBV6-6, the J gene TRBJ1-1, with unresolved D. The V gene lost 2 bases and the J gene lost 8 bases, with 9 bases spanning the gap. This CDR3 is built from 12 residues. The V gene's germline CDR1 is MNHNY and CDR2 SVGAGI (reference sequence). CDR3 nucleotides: TGTGCCAGCAGTTACCCCGACGGGGAAGCTTTCTTT. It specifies CASSYPDGEAFF.

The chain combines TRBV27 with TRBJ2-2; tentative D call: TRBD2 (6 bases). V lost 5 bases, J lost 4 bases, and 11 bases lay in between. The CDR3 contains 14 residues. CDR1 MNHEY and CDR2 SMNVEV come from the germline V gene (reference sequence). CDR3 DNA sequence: TGTGCCAGCAGTCCCCTACTAGCCACCGGGGAGCTGTTTTTT. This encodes CASSPLLATGELFF.

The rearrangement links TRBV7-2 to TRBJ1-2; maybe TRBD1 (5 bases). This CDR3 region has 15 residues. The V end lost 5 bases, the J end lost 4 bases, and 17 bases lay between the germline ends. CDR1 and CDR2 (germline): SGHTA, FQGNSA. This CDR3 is CASSLTGGGGYGYTF. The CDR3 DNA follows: TGTGCCAGCAGCCTAACCGGTGGGGGAGGCTATGGCTACACCTTC.

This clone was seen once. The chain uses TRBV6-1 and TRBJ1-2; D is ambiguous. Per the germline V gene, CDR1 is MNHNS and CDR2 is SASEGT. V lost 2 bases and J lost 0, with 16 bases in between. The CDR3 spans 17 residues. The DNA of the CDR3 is TGTGCCAGCAGTGAAATCGGGCAGGCGGACTCTAACTATGGCTACACCTTC. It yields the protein CASSEIGQADSNYGYTF.

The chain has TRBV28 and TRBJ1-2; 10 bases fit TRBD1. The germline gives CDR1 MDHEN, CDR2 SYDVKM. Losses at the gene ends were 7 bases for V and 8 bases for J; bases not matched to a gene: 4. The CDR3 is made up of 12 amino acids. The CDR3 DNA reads TGTGCCAGCACTTGGACAGGGGGGGGCTACACCTTC. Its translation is CASTWTGGGYTF.

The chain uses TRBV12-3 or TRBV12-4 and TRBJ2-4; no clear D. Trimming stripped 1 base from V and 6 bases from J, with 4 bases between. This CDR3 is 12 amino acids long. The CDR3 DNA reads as TGTGCCAGCAGTTTAGGGAGAAACATTCAGTACTTC. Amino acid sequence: CASSLGRNIQYF.

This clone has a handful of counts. In DNA form, the CDR3 reads TGTGCCAGCTTGCAGGGTGCCGGGGAGCTGTTTTTT. This encodes CASLQGAGELFF. The chain has TRBV12-3 or TRBV12-4 and TRBJ2-2, with a possible D match to TRBD1 (5 bases). The V end lost 8 bases, the J end lost 6 bases, and 10 bases lay between the germline ends. The CDR3 runs to 12 residues.

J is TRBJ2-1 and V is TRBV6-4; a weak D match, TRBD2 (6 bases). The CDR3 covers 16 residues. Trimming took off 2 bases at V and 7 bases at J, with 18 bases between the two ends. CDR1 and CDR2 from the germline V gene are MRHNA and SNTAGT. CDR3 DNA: TGTGCCAGCAGTGACGGTCCGCTAGACCGGGGGAATGAGCAGTTCTTC. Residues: CASSDGPLDRGNEQFF.

The CDR3 sequence: CASRGQADTGELFF. The CDR3 DNA sequence: TGTGCCAGTAGGGGGCAGGCGGACACCGGGGAGCTGTTTTTT. This chain joins TRBV19 and TRBJ2-2; D may be TRBD1 (5 bases). Germline V lookup: CDR1 LNHDA, CDR2 SQIVND (reference sequence). V lost 6 bases and J 3 bases, leaving 11 bases between the germline ends. CDR3 length: 14 residues.

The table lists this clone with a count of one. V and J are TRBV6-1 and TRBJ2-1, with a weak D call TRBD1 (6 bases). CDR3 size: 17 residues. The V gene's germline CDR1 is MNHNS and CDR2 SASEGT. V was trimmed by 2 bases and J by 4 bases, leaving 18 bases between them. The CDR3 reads CASSENRVPGLYNEQFF. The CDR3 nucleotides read TGTGCCAGCAGTGAAAACAGGGTGCCGGGATTATACAATGAGCAGTTCTTC.

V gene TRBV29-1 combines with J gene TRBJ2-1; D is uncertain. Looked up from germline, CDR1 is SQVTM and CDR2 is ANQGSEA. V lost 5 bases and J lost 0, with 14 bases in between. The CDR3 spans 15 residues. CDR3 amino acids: CSVYGTNFSYNEQFF. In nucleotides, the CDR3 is TGCAGCGTTTACGGCACTAACTTCTCCTACAATGAGCAGTTCTTC.

CDR3 loop: CASSLVGPGLADSYEQYF. CDR3 DNA: TGTGCCAGCAGCTTAGTAGGCCCCGGACTAGCCGACTCCTACGAGCAGTACTTC. This chain uses TRBV7-2 with TRBJ2-7; TRBD2 matches at 8 bases. V was clipped by 1 base and J by 0 bases; unmatched bases: 11. CDR1 is SGHTA, CDR2 FQGNSA, per germline. CDR3 length: 18 amino acids.

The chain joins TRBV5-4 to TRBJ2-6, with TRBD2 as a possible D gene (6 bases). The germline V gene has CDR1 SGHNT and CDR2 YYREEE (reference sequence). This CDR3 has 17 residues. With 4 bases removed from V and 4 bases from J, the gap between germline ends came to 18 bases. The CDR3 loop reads CASSGREQGSGANVLTF. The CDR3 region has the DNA TGTGCCAGCAGCGGCCGGGAGCAAGGATCGGGGGCCAACGTCCTGACTTTC.

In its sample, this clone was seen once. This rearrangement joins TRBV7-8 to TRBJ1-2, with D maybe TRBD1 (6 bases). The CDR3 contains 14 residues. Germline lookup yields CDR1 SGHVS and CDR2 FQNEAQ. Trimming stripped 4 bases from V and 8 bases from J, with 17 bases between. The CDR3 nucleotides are TGTGCCAGCAGCTCCCAGGGGAGGGAGGGCGGCTACACCTTC. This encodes CASSSQGREGGYTF.

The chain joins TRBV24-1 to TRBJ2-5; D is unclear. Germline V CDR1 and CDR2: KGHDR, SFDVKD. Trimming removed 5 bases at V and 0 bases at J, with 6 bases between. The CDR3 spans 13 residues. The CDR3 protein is CATSGRDQETQYF. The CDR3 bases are TGTGCCACCAGTGGTCGGGACCAAGAGACCCAGTACTTC.

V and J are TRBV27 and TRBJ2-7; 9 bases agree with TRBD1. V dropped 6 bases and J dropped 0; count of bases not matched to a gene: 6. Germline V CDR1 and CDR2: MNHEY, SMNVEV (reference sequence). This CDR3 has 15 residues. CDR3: CASSPPGQGSYEQYF. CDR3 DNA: TGTGCCAGCAGCCCGCCGGGACAGGGCTCCTACGAGCAGTACTTC.

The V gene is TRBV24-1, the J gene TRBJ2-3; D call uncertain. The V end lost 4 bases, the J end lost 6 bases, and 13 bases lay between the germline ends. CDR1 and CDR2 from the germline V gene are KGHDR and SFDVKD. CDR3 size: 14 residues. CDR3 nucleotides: TGTGCCACCAGTGACCCGGTCGGTTCGGATACGCAGTATTTT. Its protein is CATSDPVGSDTQYF.

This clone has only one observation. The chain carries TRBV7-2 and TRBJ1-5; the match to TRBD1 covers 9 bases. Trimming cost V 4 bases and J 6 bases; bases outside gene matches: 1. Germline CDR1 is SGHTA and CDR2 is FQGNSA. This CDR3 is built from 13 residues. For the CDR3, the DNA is TGTGCCAGCAGCTCGACAGGGGGTCAGCCCCAGCATTTT. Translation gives CASSSTGGQPQHF.

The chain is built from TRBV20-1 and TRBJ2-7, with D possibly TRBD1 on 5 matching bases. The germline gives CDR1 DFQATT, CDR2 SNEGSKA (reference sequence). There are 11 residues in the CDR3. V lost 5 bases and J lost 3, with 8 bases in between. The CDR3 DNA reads TGCAGTGCTTTCGACAGCTACGAGCAGTACTTC. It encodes CSAFDSYEQYF.

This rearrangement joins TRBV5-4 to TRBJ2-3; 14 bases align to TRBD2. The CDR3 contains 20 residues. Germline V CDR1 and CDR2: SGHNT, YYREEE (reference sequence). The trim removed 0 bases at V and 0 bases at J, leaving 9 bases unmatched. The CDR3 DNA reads TGTGCCAGCAGCTTGGGAGGACTAGCGGGAGGCATTTCTAGCACAGATACGCAGTATTTT. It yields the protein CASSLGGLAGGISSTDTQYF.

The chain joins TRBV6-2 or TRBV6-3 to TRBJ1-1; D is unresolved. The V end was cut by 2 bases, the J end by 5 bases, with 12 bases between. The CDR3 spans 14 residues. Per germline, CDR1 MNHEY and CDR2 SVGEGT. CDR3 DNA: TGTGCCAGCAGTTACGGAGTTGGAAGAACTGAAGCTTTCTTT. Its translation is CASSYGVGRTEAFF.